A single sample is the source of the 9 T cell receptor beta chains below, sequenced in a study of identical twins. TCRdb itself ran the 5' RACE reads through MiXCR, one entry per CDR3 protein. The top ten clones hold 1.6% of a sample with fewer than 650,000 distinct CDR3 sequences, around 7.4% of them seen once. These same records also appear under a second study, on yellow fever vaccine responses in identical twins.

Sequenced material: PBMCs. The receptors originated from a woman aged 18-35 years in good health.

The sample holds a few counts of this clonotype. The chain has TRBV12-3 or TRBV12-4 and TRBJ2-1; 9 bases are shared with TRBD1. Trimming removed 7 bases from V and 3 bases from J; junction bases left unmatched: 7. The CDR3 loop spans 15 amino acids. The CDR3 sequence: CASTFGTGIYNEQFF. The CDR3 DNA sequence: TGTGCCAGCACCTTCGGGACAGGGATCTACAATGAGCAGTTCTTC.

The chain is built from TRBV5-1 and TRBJ2-3; D might be TRBD1 (5 bases). CDR3 length equals 16 residues. Germline CDR1 and CDR2: SGHRS and YFSETQ. Trimming took 4 bases from V and 5 from J, leaving 20 bases between them. The chain's CDR3 is CASSITQGSYRDTQYF. CDR3 coding DNA: TGCGCCAGCAGCATAACCCAGGGTAGTTACAGAGATACGCAGTATTTT.

This clonotype was picked up a small number of times. The rearrangement joins TRBV11-2 to TRBJ2-5; D is possibly TRBD1 or TRBD2 (6 bases each). Germline CDR1 reads SGHAT; CDR2 reads FQNNGV. This CDR3 is 15 amino acids long. V lost 5 bases to trimming and J lost 2 bases, with 15 bases between them. CDR3 sequence: CASSPGGPVQETQYF. In DNA form, the CDR3 reads TGTGCCAGCAGCCCCGGGGGCCCCGTACAAGAGACCCAGTACTTC.

The genes are TRBV27 and TRBJ2-1, with a weak D call TRBD1 (5 bases). This CDR3 is built from 15 residues. V shed 2 bases and J shed 4 bases, with 12 bases lying between them. Germline CDR1 reads MNHEY; CDR2 reads SMNVEV (reference sequence). Here the CDR3 reads CASSLIQGSYNEQFF. The CDR3 coding sequence is TGTGCCAGCAGTTTAATTCAGGGATCTTACAATGAGCAGTTCTTC.

This clonotype was observed many times. This chain links TRBV28 with TRBJ2-6; D is unresolved. Trimming shortened V by 6 bases and J by 3 bases, and 15 bases separated the two germline ends. Germline CDR1 reads MDHEN; CDR2 reads SYDVKM. The CDR3 is 16 amino acids. The CDR3 region is CASSPRVAGGANVLTF. Here the CDR3 DNA reads TGTGCCAGCAGCCCCCGGGTAGCTGGTGGGGCCAACGTCCTGACTTTC.

V and J are TRBV3-1 and TRBJ2-5; 13 bases line up with TRBD2. The CDR3 loop spans 17 amino acids. The V segment lost 8 bases and the J segment 4 bases; nucleotides outside the gene matches: 13. Germline V gene data show CDR1 as LGHDT and CDR2 as YNNKEL (reference sequence). The CDR3 reads CASCLRTSGGYRETQYF. The CDR3 coding sequence is TGTGCCAGCTGCCTCCGGACTAGCGGGGGTTATCGAGAGACCCAGTACTTC.

This clonotype turned up a few times. The J gene is TRBJ1-6, the V gene TRBV7-9; D possibly corresponds to TRBD1 (6 bases). CDR1 SEHNR and CDR2 FQNEAQ come from the germline V gene (reference sequence). This CDR3 has 13 residues. V dropped 3 bases and J dropped 10 bases, with 10 bases sitting between them. In DNA, the CDR3 is TGTGCCAGCAGCTTCAACAGGGAATCACCCCTCCACTTT. It specifies CASSFNRESPLHF.

The chain combines TRBV6-1 with TRBJ1-3; the match to TRBD1 covers 7 bases. Looked up from germline, CDR1 is MNHNS and CDR2 is SASEGT. The CDR3 has 16 residues. V gave up 6 bases and J gave up 2 bases; unmatched junction bases: 10. CDR3 region: CASSPDRVYAGNTIYF. CDR3 sequence (DNA): TGTGCCAGCAGCCCCGACAGGGTATACGCTGGAAACACCATATATTTT.

This clonotype was recorded many times. The genes are TRBV4-1 and TRBJ2-3; the D gene is possibly TRBD2 (5 bases). Germline assignment: CDR1 MGHRA and CDR2 YSYEKL. V lost 1 base and J lost 4, with 15 bases in between. The CDR3 covers 16 residues. DNA of the CDR3: TGCGCCAGCAGCCAAGGACCCCGTGTGAGGGCAGATACGCAGTATTTT. It specifies CASSQGPRVRADTQYF.